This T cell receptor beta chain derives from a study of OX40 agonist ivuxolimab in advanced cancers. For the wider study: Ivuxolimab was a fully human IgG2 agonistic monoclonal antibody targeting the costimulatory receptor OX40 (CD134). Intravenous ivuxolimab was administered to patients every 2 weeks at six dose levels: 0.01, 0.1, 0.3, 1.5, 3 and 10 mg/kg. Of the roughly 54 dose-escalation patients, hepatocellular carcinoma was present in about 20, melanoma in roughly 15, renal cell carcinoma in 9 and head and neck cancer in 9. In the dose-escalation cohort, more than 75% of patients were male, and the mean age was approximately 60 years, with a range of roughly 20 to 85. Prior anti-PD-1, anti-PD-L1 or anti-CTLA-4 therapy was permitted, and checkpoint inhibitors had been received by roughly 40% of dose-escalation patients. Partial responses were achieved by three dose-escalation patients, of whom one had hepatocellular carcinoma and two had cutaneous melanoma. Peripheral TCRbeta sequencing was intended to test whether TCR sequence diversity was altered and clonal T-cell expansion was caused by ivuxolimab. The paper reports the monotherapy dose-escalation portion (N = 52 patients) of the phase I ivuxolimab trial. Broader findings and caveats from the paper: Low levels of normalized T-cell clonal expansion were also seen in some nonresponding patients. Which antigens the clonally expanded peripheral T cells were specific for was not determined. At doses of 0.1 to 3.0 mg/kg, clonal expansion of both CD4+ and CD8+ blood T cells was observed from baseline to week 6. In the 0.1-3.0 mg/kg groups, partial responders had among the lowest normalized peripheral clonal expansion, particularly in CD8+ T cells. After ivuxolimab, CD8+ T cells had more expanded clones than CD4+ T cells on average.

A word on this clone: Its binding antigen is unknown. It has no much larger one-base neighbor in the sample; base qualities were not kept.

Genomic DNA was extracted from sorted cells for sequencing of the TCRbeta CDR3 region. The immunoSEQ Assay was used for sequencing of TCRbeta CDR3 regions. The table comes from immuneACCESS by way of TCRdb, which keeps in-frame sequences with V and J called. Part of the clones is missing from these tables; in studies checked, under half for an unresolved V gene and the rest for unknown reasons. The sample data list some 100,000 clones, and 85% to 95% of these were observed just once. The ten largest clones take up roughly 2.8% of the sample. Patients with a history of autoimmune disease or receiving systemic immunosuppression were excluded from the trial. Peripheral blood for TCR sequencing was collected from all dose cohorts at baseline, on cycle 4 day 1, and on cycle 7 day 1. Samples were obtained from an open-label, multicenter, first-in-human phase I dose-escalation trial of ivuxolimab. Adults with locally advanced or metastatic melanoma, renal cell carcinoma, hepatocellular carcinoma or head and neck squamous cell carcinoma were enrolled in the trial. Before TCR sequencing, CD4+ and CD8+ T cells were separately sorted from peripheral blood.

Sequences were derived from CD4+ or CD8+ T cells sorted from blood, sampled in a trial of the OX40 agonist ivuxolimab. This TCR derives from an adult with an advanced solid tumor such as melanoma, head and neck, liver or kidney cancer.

The CDR3 in this case is CASSSLGLSYEQYF. In nucleotide form, the sequence is TGTGCCAGCAGTTCACTTGGCCTCTCCTACGAGCAGTACTTC. The rearranged chain carries TRBV27 and TRBJ2-7, with the D gene uncertain. From a lookup of the germline V gene (reference sequence), CDR1 and CDR2 are MNHEY and SMNVEV. The CDR3, from cysteine to phenylalanine, totals 14 residues. Of all the DNA, just the CDR3 is kept, 42 bases in frame from base 1. V lost 4 bases and J lost 0 bases; the stretch between them is 10 bases long.